This TCR beta chain was observed in a study of CD8+ T cells in alopecia areata. Study results and caveats: Only a single nonresponder existed, so baseline CD8+ expansion links stay unclear. Scalp clonality decreased significantly with tofacitinib, and so did expanded CD8+ clones among the top 100.

Regarding treatment: oral pan-JAK inhibitor, 5-10 mg twice daily. The germline CDR1 and CDR2 sequences are MNHEY and SMNVEV (reference sequence). J lost 7 bases, V lost 6 bases, and 8 bases had no gene match. This CDR3 contains 15 residues. The sequencing template was cDNA reverse transcribed from extracted RNA. The assay was immunoSEQ multiplex PCR, and TCRdb's table has in-frame clones only and misses some. The data hold tens of thousands of clones, with more than 45% observed a single time. This clone was counted a few times. Its specificity is unknown. This clonotype was sampled from a human donor with alopecia areata. The material was CD8+ T cells sorted from blood, obtained between weeks 36 and 40, from a patient treated with tofacitinib. This sequence joins TRBV27 and TRBJ2-4; 11 bases line up with TRBD2. CDR3 sequence: CASSSSLAGENIQYF. DNA of the CDR3: TGTGCCAGCAGCTCCTCACTAGCGGGAGAGAACATTCAGTACTTC.